Listed below are T cell receptor beta chains from one sample, sequenced in a study of CD8 T cells in ankylosing spondylitis. TCRdb re-called the 5' RACE reads through MiXCR, storing one row per CDR3 protein. The sample includes around 540,000 distinct CDR3 sequences, roughly 13% of them seen just once. Material: blood, either unsorted or a sorted T cell fraction (not recorded which). The receptors derive from a male donor with ankylosing spondylitis. Each CDR3 is given with its conserved first and last residue. Fields, in order: clone size, D gene, V gene, J gene, CDR3 protein, CDR3 DNA. The D gene is left open where the match is weak. Some rows mark clone size as missing; the rest say once, few, many or name a class of expanded clone.

few	TRBD2	TRBV12-3/TRBV12-4	TRBJ2-1	CASIIGYPRERESYNEQFF	TGTGCCAGCATCATAGGTTACCCGAGGGAGCGGGAGTCCTACAATGAGCAGTTCTTC
few	TRBD2	TRBV5-1	TRBJ2-2	CASSKLADTGELFF	TGCGCCAGCAGTAAGCTAGCGGACACCGGGGAGCTGTTTTTT
few	TRBD2	TRBV12-3/TRBV12-4	TRBJ2-1	CASTKWEGGNEQFF	TGTGCCAGCACCAAGTGGGAGGGCGGGAATGAGCAGTTCTTC
.	.	TRBV20-1	TRBJ2-5	CSAWTLQKTQYF	TGCAGTGCTTGGACCCTTCAGAAGACCCAGTACTTC
many	TRBD1	TRBV5-1	TRBJ2-1	CASSLRQGPYNEQFF	TGCGCCAGCAGCTTAAGACAGGGGCCGTACAATGAGCAGTTCTTC
few	.	TRBV20-1	TRBJ1-2	CSARRGSYGYTF	TGCAGTGCCCGAAGAGGGTCGTATGGCTACACCTTC
.	TRBD1	TRBV11-2	TRBJ2-1	CASRAAGQADNEQFF	TGTGCCAGCAGGGCCGCGGGACAGGCAGACAATGAGCAGTTCTTC
many	.	TRBV3-1	TRBJ2-1	CASSRLEGTGFYNEQFF	TGTGCCAGCAGCCGTCTCGAAGGGACTGGATTCTACAATGAGCAGTTCTTC
many	TRBD1	TRBV28	TRBJ1-1	CASSGQGGKPEAFF	TGTGCCAGCAGTGGACAGGGAGGTAAACCTGAAGCTTTCTTT
.	.	TRBV7-2	TRBJ2-5	CASSQRKGRETQYF	TGTGCCAGCAGCCAACGGAAGGGGCGCGAGACCCAGTACTTC